This T cell receptor beta chain appears in the sequencing data of a study of T cells in Graves' hyperthyroidism and ophthalmopathy. Findings of the study overall: Ophthalmopathy prediction by the model preceded onset by a median roughly 6.3 months. Most clonotypes expanded in thyroid above 0.001 were likewise present in blood.

A word on this clonotype: Its antigen is not identified.

Amplification yielded TCR beta CDR3 regions, with RNA transcripts as the source. HTBI primers drove first-round RT-PCR of the TCR CDR3. TCRdb analysed the multiplex PCR reads with MiXCR anew, one entry per CDR3 protein. The sample comprises about 680,000 distinct CDR3 sequences, about 35% of which are singletons, and approximately 31% rests with the top ten. V was clipped by 7 bases and J by 1 base; unmatched bases: 10. Per germline, CDR1 DFQATT and CDR2 SNEGSKA (reference sequence). This CDR3 has 17 residues. The J gene is TRBJ2-6, the V gene TRBV20-1, with TRBD1 matching 10 bases. The TCR originated in a middle-aged woman with Graves' hyperthyroidism. Sequenced material: blood. The DNA for the CDR3 is TGCAGTGTTCCGGGACAGGGGACGGGGTCTGGGGCCAACGTCCTGACTTTC. Its protein product is CSVPGQGTGSGANVLTF.